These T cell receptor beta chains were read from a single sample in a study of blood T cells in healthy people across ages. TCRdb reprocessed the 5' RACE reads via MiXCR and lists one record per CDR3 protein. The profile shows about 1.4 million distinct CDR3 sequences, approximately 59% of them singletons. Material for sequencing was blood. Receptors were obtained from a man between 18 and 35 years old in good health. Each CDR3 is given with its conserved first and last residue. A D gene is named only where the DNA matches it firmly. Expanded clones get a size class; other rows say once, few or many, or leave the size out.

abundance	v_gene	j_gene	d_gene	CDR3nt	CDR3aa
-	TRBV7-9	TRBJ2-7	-	TGTGCCAGCAGCTCCAATCCGGAACTCTACGAGCAGTACTTC	CASSSNPELYEQYF
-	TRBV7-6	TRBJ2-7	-	TGTGCCAGCAGCTCGTCCGATAGGGACAACGAGCAGTACTTC	CASSSSDRDNEQYF
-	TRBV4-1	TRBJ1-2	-	TGCGCCAGCAGCCAAGAATCGGGCACAATAACCGATCCTAGGGGCTACACCTTC	CASSQESGTITDPRGYTF
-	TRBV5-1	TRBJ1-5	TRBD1	TGCGCCAGCAGCACCGGACAGGGGAGCAATCAGCCCCAGCATTTT	CASSTGQGSNQPQHF
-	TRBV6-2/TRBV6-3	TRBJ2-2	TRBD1	TGTGCCAGCAGTTATCCATCGGGACAGGGGTTCACCGGGGAGCTGTTTTTT	CASSYPSGQGFTGELFF
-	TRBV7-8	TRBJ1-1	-	TGTGCCAGCAGCTTATGGAGAACTGAAGCTTTCTTT	CASSLWRTEAFF
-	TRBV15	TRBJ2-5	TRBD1	TGTGCCACCAGCAGACAGGGGGTAGAGACCCAGTACTTC	CATSRQGVETQYF
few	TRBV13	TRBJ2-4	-	TGTGCCAGCAGCTTAGAGACGGTCCGTGAGTCCAAAAACATTCAGTACTTC	CASSLETVRESKNIQYF
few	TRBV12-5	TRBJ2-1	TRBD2	TGTGCTAGTGGTGGTTACAATAGCGGGTATGAGCAGTTCTTC	CASGGYNSGYEQFF
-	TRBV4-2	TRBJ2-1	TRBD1	TGTGCCAGCAGACCACCTACAGGGGCCTACAATGAGCAGTTCTTC	CASRPPTGAYNEQFF
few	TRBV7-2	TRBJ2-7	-	TGTGCCAGCAGCCCAGATTGGGTAGTCCACGAGCAGTACTTC	CASSPDWVVHEQYF
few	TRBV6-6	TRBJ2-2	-	TGTGCCAGCAGTTACTCGCAGAACACCGGGGAGCTGTTTTTT	CASSYSQNTGELFF
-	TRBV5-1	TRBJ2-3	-	TGCGCCAGCAGCTCCACCCGTCCTGGGGATACGCAGTATTTT	CASSSTRPGDTQYF
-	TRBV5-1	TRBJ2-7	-	TGCGCCAGCCCCCCTACCGACAGTCCATCCTACGAGCAGTACTTC	CASPPTDSPSYEQYF
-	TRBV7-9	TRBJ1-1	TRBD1	TGTGCCAGCAGCTTAGCCTCAACAGGGGCCCTTAACACTGAAGCTTTCTTT	CASSLASTGALNTEAFF
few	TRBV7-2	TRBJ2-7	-	TGTGCCAGCAGCCGTAACGGAGGGGGCGAGCAGTACTTC	CASSRNGGGEQYF
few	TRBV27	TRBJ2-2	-	TGTGCCAGCAGCCCCTTCGGGTCGAACACCGGGGAGCTGTTTTTT	CASSPFGSNTGELFF
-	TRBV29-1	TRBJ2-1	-	TGCAGCAGCACAGGTCTCTACAATGAGCAGTTCTTC	CSSTGLYNEQFF
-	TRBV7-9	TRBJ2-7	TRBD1	TGTGCCAGCAGCCCTATCTCGGGACAGGTCTACGAGCAGTACTTC	CASSPISGQVYEQYF
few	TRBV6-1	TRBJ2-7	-	TGTGCCAGCAGTCCCACTCTCGAGGACCTCGGGATATTTGAGCAGTACTTC	CASSPTLEDLGIFEQYF
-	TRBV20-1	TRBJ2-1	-	TGCAGTGCTAGAGATAGTTCGGCTAGCGCCCTATTTTTTAATGAGCAGTTCTTC	CSARDSSASALFFNEQFF
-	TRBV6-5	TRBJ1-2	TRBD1	TGTGCCAGCAGTTACCGGGACAGGGATCCTGGGGGCTATGGCTACACCTTC	CASSYRDRDPGGYGYTF
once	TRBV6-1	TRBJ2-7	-	TGTGCCACAAATGGGGCAGGGGCATTCGGAGCGTTGTACGAGCAGTACTTC	CATNGAGAFGALYEQYF
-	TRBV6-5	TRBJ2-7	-	TGTGCCAGCAGTTCCTCTCCTGCCCCATACTACGAGCAGTACTTC	CASSSSPAPYYEQYF
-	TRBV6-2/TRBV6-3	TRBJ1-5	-	TGTGCCAGCAGTTCGCAATGGAGGAGCAATCAGCCCCAGCATTTT	CASSSQWRSNQPQHF
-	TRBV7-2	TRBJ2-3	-	TGTGCCAGCAGCTTAGAAGGGCTGCACACCTCTAGAAAAGATACGCAGTATTTT	CASSLEGLHTSRKDTQYF
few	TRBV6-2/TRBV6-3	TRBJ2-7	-	TGTGCCAGCAGTTACGCCGGACCGCCTTACGAGCAGTACTTC	CASSYAGPPYEQYF
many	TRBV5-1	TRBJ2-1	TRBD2	TGCGCCAGCAGCCGCGTAGCGGGGAGCTACAATGAGCAGTTCTTC	CASSRVAGSYNEQFF
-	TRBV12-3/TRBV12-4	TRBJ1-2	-	TGTGCCAGCAGTCGCGGACAGCCCATCGCCGACCCATATGGCTACACCTTC	CASSRGQPIADPYGYTF